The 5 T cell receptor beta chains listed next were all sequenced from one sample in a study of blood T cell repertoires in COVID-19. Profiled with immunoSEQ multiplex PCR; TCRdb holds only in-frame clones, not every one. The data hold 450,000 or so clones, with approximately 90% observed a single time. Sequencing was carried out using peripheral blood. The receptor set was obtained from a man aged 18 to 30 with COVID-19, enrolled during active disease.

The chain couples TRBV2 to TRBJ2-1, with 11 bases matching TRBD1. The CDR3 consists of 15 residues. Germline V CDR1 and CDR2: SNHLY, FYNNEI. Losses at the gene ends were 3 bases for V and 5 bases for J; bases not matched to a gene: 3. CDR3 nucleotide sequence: TGTGCCAGCAGTGACAGGACAGGGGGCCACAATGAGCAGTTCTTC. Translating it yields CASSDRTGGHNEQFF.

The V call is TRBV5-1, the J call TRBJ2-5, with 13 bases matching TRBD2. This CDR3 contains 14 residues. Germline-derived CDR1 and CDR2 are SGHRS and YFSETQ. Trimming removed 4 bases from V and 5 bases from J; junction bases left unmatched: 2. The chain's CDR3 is CASSRTSGGETQYF. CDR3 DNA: TGCGCCAGCAGCAGGACTAGCGGGGGCGAGACCCAGTACTTC.

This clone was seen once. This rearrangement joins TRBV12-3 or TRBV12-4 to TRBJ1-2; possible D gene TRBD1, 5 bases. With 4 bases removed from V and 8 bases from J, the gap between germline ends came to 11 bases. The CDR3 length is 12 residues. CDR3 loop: CASSSSGGGYTF. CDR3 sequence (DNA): TGTGCCAGCAGTTCGTCCGGGGGGGGCTACACCTTC.

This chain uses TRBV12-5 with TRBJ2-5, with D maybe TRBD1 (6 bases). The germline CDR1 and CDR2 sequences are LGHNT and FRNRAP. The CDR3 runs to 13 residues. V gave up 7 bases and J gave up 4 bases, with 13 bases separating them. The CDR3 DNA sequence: TGTGCTAGTGCCTCAACAGGGTCAGAGACCCAGTACTTC. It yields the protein CASASTGSETQYF.

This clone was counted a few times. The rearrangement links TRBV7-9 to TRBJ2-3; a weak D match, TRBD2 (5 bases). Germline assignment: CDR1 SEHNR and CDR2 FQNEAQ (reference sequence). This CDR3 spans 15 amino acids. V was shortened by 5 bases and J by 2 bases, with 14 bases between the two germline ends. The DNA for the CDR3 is TGTGCCAGCAGCCCCCTGGTAGCGTACACAGATACGCAGTATTTT. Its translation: CASSPLVAYTDTQYF.